This T cell receptor (beta chain) originates from a study of cytotoxic CD8 clonotypes in ibrutinib-treated CLL. This CDR3 is built from 15 residues. Here immunoSEQ multiplex PCR was the method, and the copy in TCRdb shows in-frame clones only, minus some. The data contain 300,000 or so clones, about 64% of them singletons. The V and J genes are TRBV21-1 and TRBJ1-3. TRBV21-1 is termed a pseudogene. Sample: PBMCs, taken after 36 months of ibrutinib treatment. This receptor was taken from a human donor with chronic lymphocytic leukemia. The CDR3 here is CARAVEEGSGNTIYF. The DNA for the CDR3 is TGTGCCAGAGCGGTAGAAGAAGGGTCTGGAAACACCATATATTTT.